This T cell receptor beta chain was found in a study of cytomegalovirus exposure and HLA in healthy donors. About the study: Sequencing of about 179 million T cells in an earlier analysis found more than 100 million unique TCR beta sequences.

The PCR made use of 60 Vbeta and 13 Jbeta primers. Clones were read by immunoSEQ multiplex PCR, and TCRdb kept only the in-frame ones, dropping some. The sample lists 120,000 to 150,000 clones, 80% occurring once. Concerning this clone: Its antigen is still unknown.

Study results and limitations: Later analysis identified a missense DCLRE1C variant that was linked to TCR beta V- and J-gene trimming. Productive status was seen about 90% or about 30% of the time for most TCR beta V segments in an earlier analysis.

The CDR3 sequence is 14 residues long. Germline CDR1 MNHEY, CDR2 SMNVEV (reference sequence). The V gene end was trimmed by 9 bases and the J gene end by 2 bases; junction bases not matched to a gene: 9. The chain recombines TRBV27 with TRBJ2-7; 8 bases agree with TRBD2. This TCR derives from a male donor in good health and CMV-seropositive. Sequencing was performed on PBMCs. CDR3 in DNA: TGTGCCAGTTCTTATAGCGGGATGACCTACGAGCAGTACTTC. Translation gives CASSYSGMTYEQYF.